The clone carrying this TCR beta chain has only one observation. The sample belongs to a study of blood T cell repertoires in COVID-19. Sequencing was performed with immunoSEQ multiplex PCR; in TCRdb, only in-frame clones are kept and a portion is missing. Of 97,000 or so clones listed, 90% are singletons. Germline loops: CDR1 MNHNY, CDR2 SVGAGI (reference sequence). V trimming: 6 bases; J trimming: 0 bases; junction bases outside the gene matches: 10. The CDR3 sequence is 17 residues long. The gene calls are TRBV6-6 and TRBJ1-4, with 7 positions matching TRBD1. Sequencing input: peripheral blood. The origin of this receptor is a man in his 60s with acute or convalescent COVID-19. CDR3 in DNA: TGTGCCAGCAGCCGAAGCTTAGGGGGCGCAACTAATGAAAAACTGTTTTTT. It codes for CASSRSLGGATNEKLFF.